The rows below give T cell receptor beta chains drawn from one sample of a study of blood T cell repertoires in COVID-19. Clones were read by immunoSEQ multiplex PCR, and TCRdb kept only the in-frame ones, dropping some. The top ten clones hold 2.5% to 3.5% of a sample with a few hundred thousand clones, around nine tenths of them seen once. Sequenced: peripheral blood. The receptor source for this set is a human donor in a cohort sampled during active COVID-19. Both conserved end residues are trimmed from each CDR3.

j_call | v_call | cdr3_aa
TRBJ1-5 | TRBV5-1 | ASSREAGEGQPQH
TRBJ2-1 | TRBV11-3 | ASSLVRSSNEQF
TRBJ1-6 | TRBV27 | ASSLSGGGNSPLH
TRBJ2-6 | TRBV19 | ASSTRSSGANVLT
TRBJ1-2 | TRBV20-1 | SARVKGYT
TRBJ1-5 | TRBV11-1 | ASSWDRNQPQH
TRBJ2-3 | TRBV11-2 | ASSLWTSGRGTDTQY
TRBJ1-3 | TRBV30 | AWSRRGASGNTIY
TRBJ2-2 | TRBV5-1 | ASSLKLWRGGELF
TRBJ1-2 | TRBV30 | AWSVHDIGYT
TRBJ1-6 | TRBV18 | ASSTTNQGNSPLH
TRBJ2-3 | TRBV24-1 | ATSDPTSGTDTQY
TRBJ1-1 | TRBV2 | ASRRAGDTEAF
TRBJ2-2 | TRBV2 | ASRMGEAGELF
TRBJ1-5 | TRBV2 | ASRGGTSGQPQH
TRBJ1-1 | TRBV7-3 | ASSLEGGDTEAF
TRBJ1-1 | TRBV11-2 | ASSPGTANTEAF
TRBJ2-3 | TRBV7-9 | ASSLAPGGANTQY
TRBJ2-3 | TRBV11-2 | ASSFARIRSDTQY
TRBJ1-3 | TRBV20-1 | SASKGQGTGNTIY
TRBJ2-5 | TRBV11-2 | ASSEGGTGFSYYQETQY
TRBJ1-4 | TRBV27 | ASSLRRNHRSSDEKLF
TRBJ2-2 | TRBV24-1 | ATSGTGELF
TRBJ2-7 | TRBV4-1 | ASSRALPPYEQY
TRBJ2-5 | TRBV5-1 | ASSLALAGGAETQY
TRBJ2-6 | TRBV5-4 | ASSWGQASTGANVLT
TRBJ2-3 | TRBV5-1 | ASSGDGGTDTQY
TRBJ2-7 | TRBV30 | AWSVPQYEQY
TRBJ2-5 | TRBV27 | ASSFDRGRGETQY
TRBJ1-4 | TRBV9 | ASSVAGTPQGEKLF
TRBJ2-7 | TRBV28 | ASSLLGSFHEQY
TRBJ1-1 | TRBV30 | AWSVGGNTEAF
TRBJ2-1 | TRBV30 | ACPGLVYNEQF
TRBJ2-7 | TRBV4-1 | ASSPTPGGLYYEQY
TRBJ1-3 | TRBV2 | ASSVGGAGNTIY
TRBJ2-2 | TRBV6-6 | ASSGTANTGELF
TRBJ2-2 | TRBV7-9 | ASSTLRTVNTGELF
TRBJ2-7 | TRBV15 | ATSLGGDRQY
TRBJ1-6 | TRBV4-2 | ASSQYYYPGQGLVSPLH
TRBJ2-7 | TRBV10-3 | AISGDSSYEQY
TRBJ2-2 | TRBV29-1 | SVYRTGELF
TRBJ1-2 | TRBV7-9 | ASSALRANLYGYT
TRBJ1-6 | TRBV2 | ASSESSSYNSPLH
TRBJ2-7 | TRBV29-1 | SVGLVFSFLEQY
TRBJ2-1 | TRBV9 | ASSYDRAAGGTSSYNEQF
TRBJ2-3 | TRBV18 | ASSPGTTGPIDTQY